This T cell receptor beta chain was identified in a study of blood T cells in healthy people across ages. Details on this clonotype: Its antigen is unidentified. The junction differs from germline at one of its ends, possibly a read error.

The CDR3 has 15 amino acids. Germline CDR1 is SNHLY and CDR2 is FYNNEI. The second PCR ran about 7 to 12 cycles with a sample-barcoded 5' primer and J-beta primers. TCRdb reprocessed the 5' RACE reads with MiXCR, giving one entry per CDR3 protein. The sample contains 1.4 million or so distinct CDR3 sequences, 35% to 45% of which appear only once. Regarding the study as a whole: In the absence of known donor CMV status, changes in expanded clonotypes were possibly confounded.

This receptor was taken from a young woman in good health. Material: blood. The genes are TRBV2 and TRBJ1-2; D unclear. CDR3 amino acids: CASTQMNTDNDGYTF. CDR3 in DNA: TGTGCCAGCACCCAAATGAACACCGATAACGATGGCTACACCTTC.